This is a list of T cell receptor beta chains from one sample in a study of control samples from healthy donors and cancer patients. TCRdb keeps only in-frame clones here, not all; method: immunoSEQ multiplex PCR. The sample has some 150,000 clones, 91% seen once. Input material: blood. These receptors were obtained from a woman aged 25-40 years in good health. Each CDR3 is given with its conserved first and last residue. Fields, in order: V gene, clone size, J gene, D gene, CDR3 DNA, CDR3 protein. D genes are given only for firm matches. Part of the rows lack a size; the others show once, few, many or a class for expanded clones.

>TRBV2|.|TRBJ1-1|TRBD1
TGTGCCAGCAGTAAAAGACAGGGAGGAGCTGAAGCTTTCTTT
CASSKRQGGAEAFF
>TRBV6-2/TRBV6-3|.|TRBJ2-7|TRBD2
TGTGCCAGCAGTTACTCGACTAGCAGCTACGAGCAGTACTTC
CASSYSTSSYEQYF
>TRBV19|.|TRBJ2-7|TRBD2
TGTGCCAGTAGTTACGGACTAGCGGGAGTCGTGGTAGAGCAGTACTTC
CASSYGLAGVVVEQYF
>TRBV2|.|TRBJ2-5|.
TGTGCCAGCAGTGTAGTGCAAGAGACCCAGTACTTC
CASSVVQETQYF
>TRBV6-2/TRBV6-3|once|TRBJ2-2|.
TGTGCCAGCAGTTGGCGGGGGCCCGGGGAGCTGTTTTTT
CASSWRGPGELFF
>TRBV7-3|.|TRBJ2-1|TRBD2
TGTGCCAGCAGCCAGACTAGCGGAAACTACAATGAGCAGTTCTTC
CASSQTSGNYNEQFF
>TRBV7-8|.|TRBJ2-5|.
TGTGCCAGCAGCTCCTCACAGGGTGGGTTTGAGACCCAGTACTTC
CASSSSQGGFETQYF
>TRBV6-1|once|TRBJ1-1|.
TGTGCCAGCAGTGAACTGGGGGGGGCGGGTGAAGCTTTCTTT
CASSELGGAGEAFF
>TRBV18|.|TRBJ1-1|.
TGTGCCAGCTCAGGTTCGGGGGGGAACACTGAAGCTTTCTTT
CASSGSGGNTEAFF
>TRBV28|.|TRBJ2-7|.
TGTGCCAGCAGTTTAAGGGTACGGGAGCAGTACTTC
CASSLRVREQYF
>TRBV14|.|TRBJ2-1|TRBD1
TGTGCCAGCAGCCAAGGAAAGACAGGGGGCTCCTACAATGAGCAGTTCTTC
CASSQGKTGGSYNEQFF
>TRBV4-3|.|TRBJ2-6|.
TGCGCCAGCAGCCAAGAACCCGGGCAAGGGGCCAACGTCCTGACTTTC
CASSQEPGQGANVLTF
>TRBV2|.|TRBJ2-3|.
TGTGCCAGCAGTGAGGAGGCGGGAATAGATACGCAGTATTTT
CASSEEAGIDTQYF
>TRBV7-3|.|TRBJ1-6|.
TGTGCCAGCAGCTTAAGGCGGGCGGCCCTCCACTTT
CASSLRRAALHF
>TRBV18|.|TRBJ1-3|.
TGTGCCAGCTCACCAGCGGGAGGAAACACCATATATTTT
CASSPAGGNTIYF
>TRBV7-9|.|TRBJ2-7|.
TGTGCCAGCAGCGAGCACACAGGGACCGAGCAGTACTTC
CASSEHTGTEQYF
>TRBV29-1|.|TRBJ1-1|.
TGCAGCGTTCGTCAGGGGCGTGAAGCTTTCTTT
CSVRQGREAFF